This T cell receptor (beta chain) emerged from a study of shared clonotypes between healthy human individuals. Only CD45RO-negative cells positively selected for CCR7 counted as naive CD8 cells, so terminally differentiated effector memory CD45RA+ cells were excluded. All donors were Caucasian adults living in Nashville, Tennessee. With respect to this clone: Its antigen remains unknown.

Study observations and caveats: Large sequencing depth failed to make sorted-subset sequencing complete, rarefaction showed. Investigators expected sequencing depth to affect clonotype sharing among donors.

Method: immunoSEQ multiplex PCR; TCRdb's copy keeps in-frame clones and lacks some. The data hold about 1,900,000 clones, with about 95% observed a single time. Germline V gives CDR1 MNHEY, CDR2 SMNVEV (reference sequence). There are 15 residues in the CDR3. Trimming at V came to 2 bases and at J to 5 bases, leaving 5 bases not matched to a gene. This receptor was taken from a man between 18 and 29 years old in good health. The chain joins TRBV27 to TRBJ2-5; 10 bases fit TRBD1. The sample taken for sequencing was naive CD8+ T cells sorted from blood. This chain's CDR3 is CASSLGTGDAETQYF. The CDR3 nucleotides are TGTGCCAGCAGTTTAGGGACAGGGGATGCGGAGACCCAGTACTTC.